This T cell receptor (beta chain) comes out of a study of T cell responses to AZD1222 COVID-19 vaccine (dated by TCRdb to the early 2020s). Looking at the study overall: TCR sequencing covered 233 trial participants: 207 given two doses of AZD1222 and 26 given two doses of MenACWY control vaccine. Enrollment into the trials was organized by age into subgroups of 18-55, 56-69 and 70-plus years, and those subgroups contained roughly 140, 27 and 60 TCR-sequenced participants, respectively.

This sample's time point label indicates: sample from adult after SARS-CoV-2 infection, after symptom onset. A couple of convalescent COVID-19 patients, sampled after symptom onset from adults with prior SARS-CoV-2 infection, were also TCR-sequenced for comparison. Results and caveats for the whole study, not just this receptor: Vaccine-associated CD4 TCRs spanned the whole spike protein, with dominant responses in regions 160-218 and 743-854. A significant rise in spike-specific TCR breadth and depth was observed after two AZD1222 doses relative to day 0 and relative to MenACWY recipients. Participants were mostly white British and included more females than males, and it was suggested by the authors that clonal diversity may have been underestimated. Because no day 14 peak-response samples were available, repertoires were characterized only after the peak T cell response. Conclusions about previously exposed vaccinees are limited, since just six AZD1222 recipients were seropositive for SARS-CoV-2 at baseline. Reportedly, close to half of the unique spike-specific TCRs recognized epitopes lying outside the regions that are mutated in the B.1.351 and B.1.1.7 variants. The 56-69-year group was small, and its depth increase did not reach significance, likely because of low power.

For this clone: Its antigen is unknown. No qualities accompany the bases; no much larger clone lies one base away.

The CDR3 regions of human TCRbeta chains were analyzed by immunosequencing. Processing in the source paper ran as follows. Repertoire TCRs were matched against a reference library of SARS-CoV-2-specific TCRs generated with the MIRA antigen-specificity platform. Breadth was defined as the fraction of unique TCRs that were SARS-CoV-2-associated. Depth was defined as the fraction of total T cells that were SARS-CoV-2-associated. Using the MIRA data, each spike-specific TCR was assigned both to the spike region to which the TCR was reactive and to a CD4 or CD8 class. Log10-transformed breadth and depth values were compared by one-way ANOVA with Sidak's multiple comparisons tests. In its TCRdb copy, this immuneACCESS table keeps in-frame sequences only and misses some clones. Where compared with another copy, unresolved V genes explain less than half of these, and the others have no known cause. The V and J calls and clone size were taken over from that table, and D and trimming were inferred from the DNA. The sample table contains about 140,000 clones; only one count was recorded for 90% to 95% of them. The top ten clones comprise 12% of the sample.

Sequences were derived from peripheral blood, sampled after recovery from COVID-19. This TCR came from an adult who had recovered from COVID-19.

The CDR3 here reads CARGPIQGANSGNTIYF. The DNA reads TGCGCCAGAGGGCCTATACAGGGGGCTAACTCTGGAAACACCATATATTTT. The sequence joins TRBV5-1 to TRBJ1-3, with 9 bases aligning to TRBD1. Counted from cysteine to phenylalanine, this CDR3 has 17 amino acids. CDR3 DNA only is kept here, 51 bases in frame from base 1. V ends up 8 bases short and J 0 bases short, with an unmatched junction base count of 12. The germline V gene provides CDR1 SGHRS and CDR2 YFSETQ. With the portions outside the CDR3 filled from the reference TRBV5-1 and TRBJ1-3 genes, the complete variable region becomes KAGVTQTPRYLIKTRGQQVTLSCSPISGHRSVSWYQQTPGQGLQFLFEYFSETQRNKGNFPGRFSGRQFSNSRSEMNVSTLELGDSALYLCARGPIQGANSGNTIYFGEGSWLTVV.